The clone carrying this T cell receptor (beta chain) was seen only once. Profiled with immunoSEQ multiplex PCR; TCRdb holds only in-frame clones, not every one. In the table there are 410,000 or so clones, around 89% of which are singletons. This entry belongs to a study of blood T cell repertoires in COVID-19. At the level of the study: Sources were T cells, B-cell-depleted T cells, or PBMCs; the material itself was cDNA or gDNA.

The CDR3 runs to 15 residues. Germline V CDR1 and CDR2: SGHDT, YYEEEE. Germline trimming cut 0 bases from V and 2 bases from J; bases unmatched to any gene: 2. The chain has TRBV5-6 and TRBJ1-5; 7 bases fit TRBD1. The sequenced sample consisted of peripheral blood. The clonotype was recovered from a woman aged 40 to 49 with COVID-19, enrolled during active disease. The CDR3 spells CASSLAGQGNQPQHF. DNA of the CDR3: TGTGCCAGCAGCTTGGCTGGACAGGGCAATCAGCCCCAGCATTTT.